A single sample gave rise to the 7 T cell receptor beta chains below, sequenced in a study of technical replicates of blood from several donors. The table came from immunoSEQ multiplex PCR; TCRdb's copy has only in-frame clones and leaves some out. This table holds about 93,000 clones, about 95% found once. The sample was T cells isolated from PBMCs. These receptors came from a human donor in good health.

The V call is TRBV4-1, the J call TRBJ2-7, with a weak D call TRBD2 (6 bases). The V end was cut by 1 base, the J end by 3 bases, with 19 bases between. This CDR3 has 17 residues. Germline CDR1 and CDR2: MGHRA and YSYEKL. The CDR3 region has the DNA TGCGCCAGCAGCCAAGCCGAACCTAGCGCTCGGTTCTACGAGCAGTACTTC. Translating it yields CASSQAEPSARFYEQYF.

The chain combines TRBV14 with TRBJ2-1, with D possibly being TRBD2 (6 bases). Deletions cut 4 bases from V and 10 bases from J, with 14 bases between. The CDR3 is 13 residues long. CDR1 SGHDN and CDR2 FVKESK come from the germline V gene. The CDR3 region has the DNA TGTGCCAGCAGCCCCGGGACTCCATTAGAGCAGTTCTTC. Translated, it gives CASSPGTPLEQFF.

This chain links TRBV7-9 with TRBJ2-1; possibly TRBD2 for D (5 bases). Trimming stripped 4 bases from V and 3 bases from J, with 10 bases between. Germline-derived CDR1 and CDR2 are SEHNR and FQNEAQ (reference sequence). The CDR3 has 14 residues. The CDR3 region has the DNA TGTGCCAGCAGCTCCACTAGGCTCTACAATGAGCAGTTCTTC. Its translation: CASSSTRLYNEQFF.

CDR3 DNA sequence: TGCAGCGTTGAATCCACCACAGGGCCCTATGGCTACACCTTC. Translation gives CSVESTTGPYGYTF. The genes are TRBV29-1 and TRBJ1-2; TRBD1 might be the D (6 bases). From germline, CDR1 is SQVTM and CDR2 ANQGSEA. With 2 bases removed from V and 4 bases from J, the gap between germline ends came to 14 bases. The CDR3 loop spans 14 amino acids.

CDR3 nucleotides: TGTGCCAGCTCTCCCTACTACGAGCAGTACTTC. It encodes CASSPYYEQYF. The chain has TRBV28 and TRBJ2-7; D remains ambiguous. The CDR3 is 11 amino acids. The germline gives CDR1 MDHEN, CDR2 SYDVKM. Deletions cut 8 bases from V and 3 bases from J, with 8 bases between.

The chain links TRBV19 to TRBJ1-2, with 8 positions matching TRBD1. This CDR3 has 15 amino acids. J was trimmed by 6 bases and V by 5 bases; bases with no gene match: 11. The germline gives CDR1 LNHDA, CDR2 SQIVND (reference sequence). CDR3 amino acids: CASSFFRDRYNGYTF. The CDR3 DNA reads as TGTGCCAGTAGTTTCTTCCGGGACAGGTATAATGGCTACACCTTC.

The chain has TRBV27 and TRBJ1-4; 7 bases line up with TRBD1. CDR1 is MNHEY, CDR2 SMNVEV, per germline (reference sequence). The CDR3 runs to 13 residues. With 8 bases clipped from V and 4 bases from J, the junction kept 4 bases outside the gene matches. The CDR3 spells CASRGQVNEKLFF. In DNA form, the CDR3 reads TGTGCCAGCCGAGGACAGGTTAATGAAAAACTGTTTTTT.